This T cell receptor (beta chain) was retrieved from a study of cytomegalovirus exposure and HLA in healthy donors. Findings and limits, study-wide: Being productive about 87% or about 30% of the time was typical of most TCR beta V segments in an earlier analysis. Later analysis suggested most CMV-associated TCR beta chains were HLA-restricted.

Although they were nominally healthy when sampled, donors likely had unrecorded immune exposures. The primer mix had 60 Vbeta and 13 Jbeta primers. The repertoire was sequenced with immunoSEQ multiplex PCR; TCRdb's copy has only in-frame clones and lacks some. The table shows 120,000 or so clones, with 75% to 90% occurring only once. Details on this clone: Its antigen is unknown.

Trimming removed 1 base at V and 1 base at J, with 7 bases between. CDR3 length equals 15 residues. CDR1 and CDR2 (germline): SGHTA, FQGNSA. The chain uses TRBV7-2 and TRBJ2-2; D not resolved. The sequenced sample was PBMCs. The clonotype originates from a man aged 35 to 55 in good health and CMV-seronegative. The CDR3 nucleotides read TGTGCCAGCAGCTTAGTCTCGGGGAACACCGGGGAGCTGTTTTTT. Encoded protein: CASSLVSGNTGELFF.